The 3 T cell receptor beta chains in this list originate from one sample, sequenced in a study of blood T cell repertoires in COVID-19. TCRdb's copy holds only in-frame clones and misses some; the assay was immunoSEQ multiplex PCR. This table holds around 620,000 clones, approximately 90% found once. Sequenced: peripheral blood. Every receptor here comes from a woman aged 18-29 years with acute or convalescent COVID-19.

This clone has just one count. The rearrangement joins TRBV5-4 to TRBJ1-2; 9 nucleotides align to TRBD1. The V and J ends lost 5 bases and 5 bases, in that order; junction bases with no gene match: 7. The germline V gene encodes CDR1 SGHNT and CDR2 YYREEE (reference sequence). The CDR3 is 14 amino acids. The CDR3: CASRRQGGLYGYTF. The CDR3 nucleotides read TGTGCCAGCAGGAGACAGGGGGGCCTATATGGCTACACCTTC.

The chain joins TRBV6-5 to TRBJ1-5, with TRBD1 matching 7 bases. This CDR3 has 15 amino acids. Germline V gene sequence: CDR1 MNHEY, CDR2 SVGAGI. With V trimmed by 2 bases and J by 4 bases, 5 bases remained unmatched. This CDR3 is CASSYRSGGNQPQHF. The CDR3 nucleotides are TGTGCCAGCAGTTACAGGTCAGGGGGAAATCAGCCCCAGCATTTT.

This clone appeared a single time. The chain uses TRBV12-3 or TRBV12-4 and TRBJ2-6; D call uncertain. The CDR3 runs 13 residues. Trimming took 8 bases from V and 3 from J, leaving 8 bases between them. The CDR3 nucleotides read TGTGCCAGCTGCTACGGTGGGGCCAACGTCCTGACTTTC. It translates to CASCYGGANVLTF.